The present entry profiles one T cell receptor (beta chain) with its context. This sample is part of a study of blood T cell repertoires in COVID-19. Study overall: The analysed material was cDNA or gDNA that came from T cells, B-cell-depleted T cells, or PBMCs.

Original processing methods: Using reference gene primer amplification, nucleated cell counts were estimated. Some clones are missing from TCRdb's copy, which holds only in-frame ones; the method was immunoSEQ multiplex PCR. That table furnishes V, J and clone size, whereas the DNA furnished D and trimming. Here the sample spans fewer than 250,000 clones, 80% to 90% being singletons. Sequencing input: peripheral blood. The origin of this receptor is a middle-aged man with acute or convalescent COVID-19.

The DNA for the CDR3 is TGTGCCAGCAGCTCGCCCCAGGAGCCCCAGCATTTT. This encodes CASSSPQEPQHF. The chain carries TRBV7-2 and TRBJ1-5; D is undetermined. With 4 bases removed from V and 8 bases from J, the gap between germline ends came to 9 bases. The CDR3 has 12 amino acids. CDR1 is SGHTA and CDR2 is FQGNSA in the germline V gene.